The 21 T cell receptor beta chains in this list originate from one sample, sequenced in a study of blood T cells in healthy people across ages. Next came a second PCR, run for about 7 to 12 cycles, which used a sample-barcoded 5' primer along with a J-beta primer mix. TCRdb redid the calling of the 5' RACE reads with MiXCR, one entry per CDR3 protein. The table lists 550,000 to 650,000 distinct CDR3 sequences, roughly 31% of them singletons, with 15% to 18% in the top ten. The source material was blood. The receptors derive from a woman of 80 years or more in good health.

This sequence joins TRBV2 and TRBJ1-5; D ambiguous. This CDR3 spans 12 amino acids. From germline, CDR1 is SNHLY and CDR2 FYNNEI. The V and J ends lost 9 bases and 0 bases respectively, with 6 bases between them. CDR3 nucleotide sequence: TGTGCCAGTTCCACTAGCAATCAGCCCCAGCATTTT. Protein: CASSTSNQPQHF.

This clonotype came up many times. The rearrangement uses TRBV29-1 and TRBJ2-7; a possible D gene is TRBD2 (5 bases). Trimming removed 7 bases at V and 5 bases at J, with 15 bases between. Germline V lookup: CDR1 SQVTM, CDR2 ANQGSEA. This CDR3 comprises 12 residues. The CDR3 nucleotides are TGCAGCGCCATGCCTGGGGAGAACGAGCAGTACTTC. It translates to CSAMPGENEQYF.

This clonotype was seen repeatedly, ten times or more. The chain combines TRBV12-3 or TRBV12-4 with TRBJ2-2; no clear D. V dropped 0 bases and J dropped 8 bases, with 10 bases sitting between them. The CDR3 consists of 14 residues. CDR3 DNA: TGTGCCAGCAGTTTAGCGCGCAGAATTGGGGAGCTGTTTTTT. Its translation is CASSLARRIGELFF.

Of note for this clonotype: Being one base from a much bigger clone, this may be a read error. The genes are TRBV7-2 and TRBJ1-6; weak D call: TRBD1 (6 bases). There are 15 residues in the CDR3. Germline CDR1 reads SGHTA; CDR2 reads FQGNSA. The CDR3: CANSLGRGDNSPLHF. The CDR3 DNA sequence: TGTGCCAACAGCTTAGGCAGGGGAGATAATTCACCCCTCCACTTT.

This clonotype was recorded many times. This chain links TRBV12-3 or TRBV12-4 with TRBJ2-3, with D tentatively TRBD2 (6 bases). This CDR3 spans 15 amino acids. Trimming took off 2 bases at V and 2 bases at J, with 11 bases between the two ends. The CDR3 protein is CASSLRQGLTDTQYF. In nucleotides, the CDR3 is TGTGCCAGCAGTTTACGGCAGGGACTCACAGATACGCAGTATTTT.

The rearrangement links TRBV11-2 to TRBJ2-1; D is tentatively TRBD1 or TRBD2 (5 bases each). The CDR3 extends over 13 amino acids. With 10 bases removed from V and 8 bases from J, the gap between germline ends came to 18 bases. The germline CDR1 and CDR2 sequences are SGHAT and FQNNGV. The CDR3 reads CATTGPKSDEQFF. CDR3 bases: TGTGCCACCACGGGGCCGAAAAGTGATGAGCAGTTCTTC. The full variable domain, completed using reference TRBV11-2 and TRBJ2-1, is EAGVAQSPRYKIIEKRQSVAFWCNPISGHATLYWYQQILGQGPKLLIQFQNNGVVDDSQLPKDRFSAERLKGVDSTLKIQPAKLEDSAVYLCATTGPKSDEQFFGPGTRLTVL.

This chain uses TRBV20-1 with TRBJ1-1; 7 nucleotides line up with TRBD1. The CDR3 contains 13 residues. The V gene end was trimmed by 2 bases and the J gene end by 6 bases; junction bases not matched to a gene: 6. Germline V gene data show CDR1 as DFQATT and CDR2 as SNEGSKA (reference sequence). The CDR3 here is CSARQQGLAEAFF. The DNA of the CDR3 is TGCAGTGCTAGACAACAGGGGCTGGCTGAAGCTTTCTTT.

This clonotype was observed many times. The genes are TRBV6-5 and TRBJ1-2, with a possible D match to TRBD1 (5 bases). Germline CDR1 is MNHEY and CDR2 is SVGAGI. Trimming took off 0 bases at V and 8 bases at J, with 16 bases between the two ends. The CDR3 totals 15 residues. The DNA for the CDR3 is TGTGCCAGCAGTTACTCGGGGCAGGGACTACGGGGCTACACCTTC. Protein sequence: CASSYSGQGLRGYTF.

The chain has TRBV13 and TRBJ2-3, with TRBD1 identical over 9 bases. The CDR3 consists of 15 residues. CDR1 and CDR2 from the germline V gene are PRHDT and FYEKMQ (reference sequence). After removal of 3 bases from V and 6 bases from J, the junction contained 7 bases not matched to a gene. The CDR3 sequence is CASSLSTGGADTQYF. CDR3 nucleotide sequence: TGTGCCAGCAGCTTGAGCACAGGGGGCGCGGATACGCAGTATTTT.

In its sample, this clonotype was seen many times. The chain joins TRBV10-3 to TRBJ2-3, with D perhaps matching TRBD1 or TRBD2 (6 bases each). V gave up 3 bases and J gave up 2 bases, with 12 bases separating them. The CDR3 contains 15 residues. CDR1 is ENHRY, CDR2 SYGVKD, per germline. Here the CDR3 DNA reads TGTGCCATCAGTGAAGGGGGGCGGACCACAGATACGCAGTATTTT. The encoded protein is CAISEGGRTTDTQYF.

The sample holds many counts of this clonotype. The CDR3 DNA reads TGTGCCAGCAGTTACTTACGGGGGGTGACCTACAATGAGCAGTTCTTC. It is translated as CASSYLRGVTYNEQFF. The chain employs TRBV6-2 or TRBV6-3 and TRBJ2-1, with 7 bases that match TRBD2. CDR1 is MNHEY and CDR2 is SVGEGT in the germline V gene. The V and J ends lost 1 base and 2 bases, in that order; junction bases with no gene match: 5. The CDR3 runs 16 residues.

This clonotype has at least ten counts. The V gene is TRBV3-1, the J gene TRBJ2-6, with D uncertain. CDR1 and CDR2 (germline): LGHDT, YNNKEL (reference sequence). The ends were cut back, 4 bases at V and 1 base at J, with 5 bases in the middle. This CDR3 comprises 14 residues. CDR3 nucleotide sequence: TGTGCCAGCAGCCCGACATCTGGGGCCAACGTCCTGACTTTC. Amino acids: CASSPTSGANVLTF.

This clonotype was seen a few times. The gene calls are TRBV7-3 and TRBJ2-1, with TRBD2 identical over 10 bases. The CDR3 is 15 residues long. Germline loops: CDR1 SGHTA, CDR2 FQGTGA. Trimming at V came to 8 bases and at J to 7 bases, leaving 11 bases not matched to a gene. Here the CDR3 DNA reads TGTGCCAGCTCGACCGGGCTAGCGGGGGCAAATGAGCAGTTCTTC. It translates to CASSTGLAGANEQFF.

This clonotype appeared many times. The chain uses TRBV20-1 and TRBJ1-2, with D tentatively TRBD1 (6 bases). With 4 bases removed from V and 1 base from J, the gap between germline ends came to 10 bases. CDR1 and CDR2 (germline): DFQATT, SNEGSKA (reference sequence). CDR3 length: 13 residues. CDR3 in amino acids: CSATPGDNYGYTF. The CDR3 DNA reads TGCAGTGCTACCCCAGGGGATAACTATGGCTACACCTTC.

V and J are TRBV5-1 and TRBJ1-1, with 9 bases identical to TRBD1. The CDR3 runs to 15 residues. Germline V gene sequence: CDR1 SGHRS, CDR2 YFSETQ. With 3 bases clipped from V and 5 bases from J, the junction kept 8 bases outside the gene matches. CDR3 nucleotide sequence: TGCGCCAGCAGCTGGACCACAGGGGGCAATACTGAAGCTTTCTTT. As protein: CASSWTTGGNTEAFF.

V and J are TRBV7-2 and TRBJ1-2; D is uncertain. The CDR3 contains 16 residues. CDR1 and CDR2 (germline): SGHTA, FQGNSA. The V gene lost 1 base and the J gene lost 5 bases, with 17 bases spanning the gap. In DNA form, the CDR3 reads TGTGCCAGCAGCTTAGAATTTGCCAGGCTACCGTATGGCTACACCTTC. Encoded protein: CASSLEFARLPYGYTF.

This clonotype was seen only a few times. A much larger clone is a single base away; this may be a read error. The CDR3 DNA reads TGCAGTGCCCTTGACGAGGGGGGAGAGACCCAGTACTTC. Protein: CSALDEGGETQYF. This chain connects TRBV20-1 to TRBJ2-5; tentatively, D is TRBD1 or TRBD2 (6 bases each). V lost 6 bases to trimming and J lost 4 bases, with 15 bases between them. There are 13 residues in the CDR3. The germline V gene has CDR1 DFQATT and CDR2 SNEGSKA (reference sequence).

The chain couples TRBV11-1 to TRBJ2-6; 7 bases align to TRBD1. Germline-derived CDR1 and CDR2 are SGHAT and FQDESV (reference sequence). J lost 0 bases, V lost 5 bases, and 10 bases had no gene match. The CDR3 is 18 amino acids. In DNA, the CDR3 is TGTGCCAGCAGCCCCTCGACAGGGTTTTACTCTGGGGCCAACGTCCTGACTTTC. This gives the protein CASSPSTGFYSGANVLTF.

This clonotype was recorded at least ten times. This sequence joins TRBV29-1 and TRBJ1-2, with a possible D match to TRBD1 (5 bases). Germline CDR1 reads SQVTM; CDR2 reads ANQGSEA. The CDR3 is 15 residues long. V lost 1 base and J lost 4, with 16 bases in between. For the CDR3, the DNA is TGCAGCGTTGAAGCTGGGGGGAATGGAATCTATGGCTACACCTTC. It encodes CSVEAGGNGIYGYTF.

There are a few counts of this clonotype. The gene calls are TRBV5-1 and TRBJ2-3; D is perhaps TRBD1 (6 bases). CDR1 is SGHRS and CDR2 is YFSETQ in the germline V gene. V was cut by 2 bases and J by 5 bases, with 12 bases left in between. CDR3 length equals 14 residues. The CDR3 region has the DNA TGCGCCAGCAGCTTAAACAGGGTGGAAGATACGCAGTATTTT. Amino acids: CASSLNRVEDTQYF.

Notes on this clonotype: This may be a read error, as it is one base from a much larger clone. The chain joins TRBV7-2 to TRBJ1-2; D remains unclear. The germline V gene encodes CDR1 SGHTA and CDR2 FQGNSA. V lost 5 bases, J lost 10 bases, and 17 bases lay in between. The CDR3 spans 13 residues. The CDR3 here is CASSRGLGRDYTF. The DNA of the CDR3 is TGTGCCAGCAGCCGTGGACTGGGGAGGGACTACACCTTC.